Listed below are T cell receptor beta chains from one sample, sequenced in a study of blood T cell repertoires in COVID-19. The assay was immunoSEQ multiplex PCR, and TCRdb's table has in-frame clones only and misses some. Among 200,000 to 250,000 clones listed, almost 90% were seen once. Sequencing was done on a sample of peripheral blood. All receptors derive from a woman in her sixties with acute or convalescent COVID-19. Both conserved end residues are trimmed from each CDR3.

J	V	CDR3
TRBJ1-3	TRBV24-1	ATSDSWQGAFFNTIY
TRBJ2-7	TRBV4-3	ASSQGSTGDYEQY
TRBJ2-3	TRBV6-5	ASTSRSTDTQY
TRBJ1-3	TRBV11-2	ASSFEGGAAGNTIY
TRBJ2-2	TRBV19	ASSIVPGVAGELF
TRBJ1-2	TRBV6-5	ASSYSKHRAGGYT
TRBJ1-4	TRBV10-3	AIRQGALEKLF
TRBJ1-5	TRBV18	ASSPSGGSQPQH
TRBJ2-5	TRBV27	ASSERSGGGETQY
TRBJ1-6	TRBV30	ALSGTGWNSPLH
TRBJ1-1	TRBV7-8	ASSVPGQVNTEAF
TRBJ2-7	TRBV27	ASNPQGYRDEQY
TRBJ1-6	TRBV10-2	ASRVGRANSPLH
TRBJ2-3	TRBV7-9	ASSLGQGAADTQY
TRBJ2-7	TRBV4-2	ASSGLAGRRSYEQY
TRBJ1-2	TRBV10-1	ASSPTGQLRGYT
TRBJ1-5	TRBV6-6	ASTPNTGGNQPQH
TRBJ2-7	TRBV5-8	ASSGHLSSYEQY
TRBJ1-4	TRBV12-3/TRBV12-4	ASSLQVEKLF
TRBJ1-2	TRBV5-1	ASKPGTVEYGYT
TRBJ1-4	TRBV4-2	ASSQDRYTTNEKLF
TRBJ1-1	TRBV10-3	AIRRGEQNTEAF
TRBJ1-4	TRBV5-1	ASSSLRGTNEKLF
TRBJ1-2	TRBV6-2/TRBV6-3	ASSTVSGQGFHGYT
TRBJ2-2	TRBV7-6	ASSLGTSGTGELF
TRBJ2-1	TRBV6-6	ASSYSLTRDGEQF
TRBJ1-2	TRBV19	ASSITRQGGYT
TRBJ1-1	TRBV9	ASSPMQLNTEAF
TRBJ1-5	TRBV27	ASSLDRSSNQPQH
TRBJ2-5	TRBV10-3	AIRKGTTQETQY
TRBJ2-2	TRBV4-2	ASSQEERGLNGELF
TRBJ2-1	TRBV5-4	ASSLSSREQF
TRBJ1-3	TRBV7-9	ASSFPAAGSGNTIY